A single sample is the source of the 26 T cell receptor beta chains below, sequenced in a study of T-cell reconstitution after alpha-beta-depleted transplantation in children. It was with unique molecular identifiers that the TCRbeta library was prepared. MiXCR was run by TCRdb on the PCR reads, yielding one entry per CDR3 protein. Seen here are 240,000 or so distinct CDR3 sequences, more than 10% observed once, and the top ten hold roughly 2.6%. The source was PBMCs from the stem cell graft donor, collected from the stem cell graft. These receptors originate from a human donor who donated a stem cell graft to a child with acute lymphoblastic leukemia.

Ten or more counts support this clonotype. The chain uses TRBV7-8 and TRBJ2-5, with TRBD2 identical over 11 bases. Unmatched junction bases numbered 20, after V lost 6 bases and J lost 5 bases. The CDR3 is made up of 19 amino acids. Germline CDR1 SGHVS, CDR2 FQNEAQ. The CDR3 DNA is TGTGCCAGCAGGCATACATCCACCCTAGCGGGAGGACGGTGGGAGACCCAGTACTTC. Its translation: CASRHTSTLAGGRWETQYF.

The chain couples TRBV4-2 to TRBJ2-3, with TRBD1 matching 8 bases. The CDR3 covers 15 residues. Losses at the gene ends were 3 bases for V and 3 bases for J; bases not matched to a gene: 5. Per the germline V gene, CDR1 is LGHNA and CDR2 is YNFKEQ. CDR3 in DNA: TGTGCCAGCAGCCAGAAGGACAGGGTGACAGATACGCAGTATTTT. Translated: CASSQKDRVTDTQYF.

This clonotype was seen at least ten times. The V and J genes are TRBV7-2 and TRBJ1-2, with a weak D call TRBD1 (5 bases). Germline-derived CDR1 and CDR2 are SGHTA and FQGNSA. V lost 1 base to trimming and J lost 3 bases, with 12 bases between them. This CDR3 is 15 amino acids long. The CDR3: CASSLGQLADYGYTF. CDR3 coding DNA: TGTGCCAGCAGCTTAGGACAGCTGGCGGACTATGGCTACACCTTC.

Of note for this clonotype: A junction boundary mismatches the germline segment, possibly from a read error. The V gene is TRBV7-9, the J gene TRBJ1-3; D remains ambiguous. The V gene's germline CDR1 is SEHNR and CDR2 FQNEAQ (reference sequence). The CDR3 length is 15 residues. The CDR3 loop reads CASSLDGNSGTTIYF. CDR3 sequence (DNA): TGTGCCAGCAGCTTAGATGGCAACTCTGGAACCACCATATATTTT.

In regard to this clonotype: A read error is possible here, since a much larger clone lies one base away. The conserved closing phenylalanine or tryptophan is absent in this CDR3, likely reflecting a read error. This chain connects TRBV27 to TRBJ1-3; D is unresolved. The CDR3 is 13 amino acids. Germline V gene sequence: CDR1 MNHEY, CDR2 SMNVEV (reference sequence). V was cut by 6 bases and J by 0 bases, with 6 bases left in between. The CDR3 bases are TGTGCCAGCAGCCCTTTCTCTGGAAACACCATATATCTT. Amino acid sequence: CASSPFSGNTIYL.

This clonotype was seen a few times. The CDR3 sequence: CASSLESTSGTHNEQFF. The CDR3, as DNA: TGTGCCAGCAGCTTAGAAAGCACTAGCGGGACTCATAATGAGCAGTTCTTC. The rearrangement links TRBV7-6 to TRBJ2-1, with 10 bases that match TRBD2. The CDR3 spans 17 residues. CDR1 SGHVS and CDR2 FNYEAQ come from the germline V gene. Germline trimming cut 1 base from V and 7 bases from J; bases unmatched to any gene: 10.

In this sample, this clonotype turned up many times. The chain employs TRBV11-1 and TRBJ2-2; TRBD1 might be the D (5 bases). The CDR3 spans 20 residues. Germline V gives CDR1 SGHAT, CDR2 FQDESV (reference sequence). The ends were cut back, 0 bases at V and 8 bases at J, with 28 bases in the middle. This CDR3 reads CASSLAWSSGSPGKSGELFF. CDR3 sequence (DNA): TGTGCCAGCAGCTTAGCCTGGTCGTCAGGGTCCCCTGGCAAATCTGGGGAGCTGTTTTTT. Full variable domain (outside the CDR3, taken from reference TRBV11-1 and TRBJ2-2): EAEVAQSPRYKITEKSQAVAFWCDPISGHATLYWYRQILGQGPELLVQFQDESVVDDSQLPKDRFSAERLKGVDSTLKIQPAELGDSAMYLCASSLAWSSGSPGKSGELFFGEGSRLTVL.

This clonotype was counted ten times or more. The CDR3 region has the DNA TGTGCCAGCACCCCAATCGTGGGCAGCTCTGGAAACACCATATATTTT. Protein product: CASTPIVGSSGNTIYF. V usage is TRBV12-3 or TRBV12-4 and J usage is TRBJ1-3; D is uncertain. With 7 bases removed from V and 0 bases from J, the gap between germline ends came to 16 bases. CDR3 length: 16 residues.

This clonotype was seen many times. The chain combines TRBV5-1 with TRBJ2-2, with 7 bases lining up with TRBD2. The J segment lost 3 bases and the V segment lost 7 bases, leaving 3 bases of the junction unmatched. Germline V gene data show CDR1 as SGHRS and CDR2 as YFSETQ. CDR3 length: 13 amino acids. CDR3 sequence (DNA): TGCGCCAGCGCGGGGGTTTACACCGGGGAGCTGTTTTTT. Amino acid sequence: CASAGVYTGELFF.

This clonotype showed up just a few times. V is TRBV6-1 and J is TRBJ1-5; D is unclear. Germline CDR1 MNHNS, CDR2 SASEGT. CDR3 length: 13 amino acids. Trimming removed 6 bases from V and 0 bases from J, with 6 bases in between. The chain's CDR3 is CASSDISNQPQHF. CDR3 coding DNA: TGTGCCAGCAGCGACATTAGCAATCAGCCCCAGCATTTT.

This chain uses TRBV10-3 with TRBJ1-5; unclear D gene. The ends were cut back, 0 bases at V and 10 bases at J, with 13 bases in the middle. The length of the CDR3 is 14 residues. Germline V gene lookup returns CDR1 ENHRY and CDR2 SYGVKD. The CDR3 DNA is TGTGCCATCAGTGAGTCGAAGGCCCTGGGACCCCAGCATTTT. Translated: CAISESKALGPQHF.

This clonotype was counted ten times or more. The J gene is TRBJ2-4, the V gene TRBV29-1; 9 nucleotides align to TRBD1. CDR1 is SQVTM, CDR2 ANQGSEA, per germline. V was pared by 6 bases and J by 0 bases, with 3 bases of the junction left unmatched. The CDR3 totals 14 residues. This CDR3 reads CSVTQGAAKNIQYF. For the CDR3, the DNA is TGCAGCGTCACACAGGGGGCAGCCAAAAACATTCAGTACTTC.

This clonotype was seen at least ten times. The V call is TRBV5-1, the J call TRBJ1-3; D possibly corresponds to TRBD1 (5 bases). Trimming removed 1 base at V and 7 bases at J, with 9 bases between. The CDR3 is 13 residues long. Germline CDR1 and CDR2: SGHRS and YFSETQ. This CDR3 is CASSLTGRNTIYF. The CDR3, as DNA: TGCGCCAGCAGCTTGACAGGCCGGAACACCATATATTTT.

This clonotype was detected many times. The DNA for the CDR3 is TGTGCCAGCTCACCCAGACAGGAAACTGAAGCTTTCTTT. This sequence encodes CASSPRQETEAFF. The rearrangement uses TRBV18 and TRBJ1-1; D is possibly TRBD1 (6 bases). Germline-derived CDR1 and CDR2 are KGHSH and LQKENI. The CDR3 has 13 amino acids. V was shortened by 3 bases and J by 5 bases, with 10 bases between the two germline ends.

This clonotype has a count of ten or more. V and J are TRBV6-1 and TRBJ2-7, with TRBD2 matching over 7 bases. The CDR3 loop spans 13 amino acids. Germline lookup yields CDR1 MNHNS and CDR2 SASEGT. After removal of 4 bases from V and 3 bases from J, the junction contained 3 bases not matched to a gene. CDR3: CASSAGGGYEQYF. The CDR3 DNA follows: TGTGCCAGCAGTGCTGGCGGGGGCTACGAGCAGTACTTC.

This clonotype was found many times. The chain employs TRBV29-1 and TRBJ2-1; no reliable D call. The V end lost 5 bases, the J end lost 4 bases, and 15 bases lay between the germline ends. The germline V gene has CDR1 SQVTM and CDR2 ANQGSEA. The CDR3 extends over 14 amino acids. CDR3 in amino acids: CSVPQGYTYNEQFF. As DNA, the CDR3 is TGCAGCGTTCCGCAAGGGTATACTTACAATGAGCAGTTCTTC.

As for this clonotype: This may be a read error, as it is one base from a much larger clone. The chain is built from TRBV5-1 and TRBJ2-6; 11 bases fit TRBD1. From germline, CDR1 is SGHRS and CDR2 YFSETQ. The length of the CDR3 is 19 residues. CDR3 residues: CASSLGTGGSLSGANGLTF. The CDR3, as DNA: TGCGCCAGCAGTTTGGGGACAGGGGGGTCTCTCTCTGGGGCCAACGGCCTGACTTTC.

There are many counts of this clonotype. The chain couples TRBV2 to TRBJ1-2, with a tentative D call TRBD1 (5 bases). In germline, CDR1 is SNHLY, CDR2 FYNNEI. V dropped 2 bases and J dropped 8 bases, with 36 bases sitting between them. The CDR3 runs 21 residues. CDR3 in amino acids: CASSEWSGLEKKARLSDGYTF. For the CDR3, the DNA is TGTGCCAGCAGTGAATGGTCAGGGCTTGAGAAAAAAGCTCGTCTATCTGACGGCTACACCTTC.

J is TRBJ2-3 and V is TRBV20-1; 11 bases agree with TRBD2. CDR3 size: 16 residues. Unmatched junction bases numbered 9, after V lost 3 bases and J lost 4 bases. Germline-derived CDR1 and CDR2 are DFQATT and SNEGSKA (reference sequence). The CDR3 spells CSARPMTSGDADTQYF. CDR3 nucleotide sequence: TGCAGTGCTAGGCCCATGACTAGCGGGGACGCAGATACGCAGTATTTT.

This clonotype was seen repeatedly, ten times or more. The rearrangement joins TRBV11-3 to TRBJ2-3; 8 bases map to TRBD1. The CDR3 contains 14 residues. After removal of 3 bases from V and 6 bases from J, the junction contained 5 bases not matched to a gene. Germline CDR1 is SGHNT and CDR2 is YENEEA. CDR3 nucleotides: TGTGCCAGCAGCTTTGGACAGGGCATGGATACGCAGTATTTT. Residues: CASSFGQGMDTQYF. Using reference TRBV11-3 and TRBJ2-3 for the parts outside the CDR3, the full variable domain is EAGVVQSPRYKIIEKKQPVAFWCNPISGHNTLYWYLQNLGQGPELLIRYENEEAVDDSQLPKDRFSAERLKGVDSTLKIQPAELGDSAVYLCASSFGQGMDTQYFGPGTRLTVL.

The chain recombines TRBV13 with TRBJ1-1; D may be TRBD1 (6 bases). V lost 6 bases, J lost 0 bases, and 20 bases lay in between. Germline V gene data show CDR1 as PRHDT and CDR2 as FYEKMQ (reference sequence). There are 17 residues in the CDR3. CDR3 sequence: CASRPSTGNLMNTEAFF. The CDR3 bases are TGTGCCAGCAGACCTTCGACAGGCAACCTCATGAACACTGAAGCTTTCTTT.

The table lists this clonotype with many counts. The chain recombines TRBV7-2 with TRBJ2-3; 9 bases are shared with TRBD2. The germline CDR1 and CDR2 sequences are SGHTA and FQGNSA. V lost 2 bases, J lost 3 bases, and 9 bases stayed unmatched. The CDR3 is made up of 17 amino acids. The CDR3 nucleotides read TGTGCCAGCAGCTTAAGGACTCTAGCGGGAAGAACAGATACGCAGTATTTT. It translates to CASSLRTLAGRTDTQYF.

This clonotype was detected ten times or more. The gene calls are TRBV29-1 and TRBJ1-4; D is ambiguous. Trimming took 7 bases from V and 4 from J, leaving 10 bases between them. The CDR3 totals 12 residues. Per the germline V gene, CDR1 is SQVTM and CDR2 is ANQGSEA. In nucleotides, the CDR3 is TGCAGCGGTAGGACCGGTAATGAAAAACTGTTTTTT. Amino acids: CSGRTGNEKLFF. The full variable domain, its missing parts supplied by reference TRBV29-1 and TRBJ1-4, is SAVISQKPSRDICQRGTSLTIQCQVDSQVTMMFWYRQQPGQSLTLIATANQGSEATYESGFVIDKFPISRPNLTFSTLTVSNMSPEDSSIYLCSGRTGNEKLFFGSGTQLSVL.

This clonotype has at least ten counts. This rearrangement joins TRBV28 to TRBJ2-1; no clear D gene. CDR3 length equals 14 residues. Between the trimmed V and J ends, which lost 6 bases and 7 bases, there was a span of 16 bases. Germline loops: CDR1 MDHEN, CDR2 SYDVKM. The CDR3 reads CASSHQRPVNEQFF. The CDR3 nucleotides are TGTGCCAGCAGCCACCAGCGACCAGTGAATGAGCAGTTCTTC.

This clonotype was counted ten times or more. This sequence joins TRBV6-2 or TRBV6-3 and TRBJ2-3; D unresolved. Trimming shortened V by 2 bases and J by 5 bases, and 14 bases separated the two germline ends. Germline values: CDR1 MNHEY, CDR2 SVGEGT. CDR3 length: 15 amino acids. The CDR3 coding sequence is TGTGCCAGCAGTTACGACAAAATCACGGGAGATACGCAGTATTTT. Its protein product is CASSYDKITGDTQYF.

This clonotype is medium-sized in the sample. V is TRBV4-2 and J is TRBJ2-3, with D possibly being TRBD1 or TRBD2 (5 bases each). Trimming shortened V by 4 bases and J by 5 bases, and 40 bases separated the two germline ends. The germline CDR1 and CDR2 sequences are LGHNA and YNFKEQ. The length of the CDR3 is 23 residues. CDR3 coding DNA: TGTGCCAGCAGCCCCAACGTGGCAGGGAGCAGAACGATGTTCGGGCGGACCCAAGATACGCAGTATTTT. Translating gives CASSPNVAGSRTMFGRTQDTQYF.